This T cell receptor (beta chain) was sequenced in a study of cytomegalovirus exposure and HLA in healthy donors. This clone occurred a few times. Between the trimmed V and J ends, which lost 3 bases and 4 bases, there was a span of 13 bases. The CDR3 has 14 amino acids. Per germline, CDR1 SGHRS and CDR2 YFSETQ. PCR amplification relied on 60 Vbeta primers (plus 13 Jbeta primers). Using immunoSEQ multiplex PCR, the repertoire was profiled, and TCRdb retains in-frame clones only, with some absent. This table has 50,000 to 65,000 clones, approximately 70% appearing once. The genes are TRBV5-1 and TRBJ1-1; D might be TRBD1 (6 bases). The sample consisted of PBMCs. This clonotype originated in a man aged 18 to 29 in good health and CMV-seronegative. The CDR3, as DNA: TGCGCCAGCAGCTCTTTGACAGGAGCCACTGAAGCTTTCTTT. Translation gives CASSSLTGATEAFF.